This T cell receptor (beta chain) was captured by sequencing in a study of identical twins. Study-level results: Out-of-frame alpha sequences common to twins exhibited an excess of low generation probability. Abundant cord blood beta clonotypes carried fewer insertions; memory repertoires showed none.

TCRdb recomputed calls from the 5' RACE reads with MiXCR, one row per CDR3 protein. The sample shows 400,000 or so distinct CDR3 sequences, approximately 9.1% of them seen only once. Germline values: CDR1 MNHEY, CDR2 SMNVEV (reference sequence). This CDR3 is built from 15 residues. Trimming stripped 7 bases from V and 0 bases from J, with 10 bases between. This clonotype has just a few counts. Its antigen is currently unknown. The TCR sequence derives from a woman aged 50 to 65 in good health. The sample consisted of naive T cells sorted from blood. The chain recombines TRBV27 with TRBJ2-6; D unresolved. The CDR3 loop is CASTPLTSGANVLTF. The CDR3 bases are TGTGCCAGCACTCCCCTGACCTCTGGGGCCAACGTCCTGACTTTC.